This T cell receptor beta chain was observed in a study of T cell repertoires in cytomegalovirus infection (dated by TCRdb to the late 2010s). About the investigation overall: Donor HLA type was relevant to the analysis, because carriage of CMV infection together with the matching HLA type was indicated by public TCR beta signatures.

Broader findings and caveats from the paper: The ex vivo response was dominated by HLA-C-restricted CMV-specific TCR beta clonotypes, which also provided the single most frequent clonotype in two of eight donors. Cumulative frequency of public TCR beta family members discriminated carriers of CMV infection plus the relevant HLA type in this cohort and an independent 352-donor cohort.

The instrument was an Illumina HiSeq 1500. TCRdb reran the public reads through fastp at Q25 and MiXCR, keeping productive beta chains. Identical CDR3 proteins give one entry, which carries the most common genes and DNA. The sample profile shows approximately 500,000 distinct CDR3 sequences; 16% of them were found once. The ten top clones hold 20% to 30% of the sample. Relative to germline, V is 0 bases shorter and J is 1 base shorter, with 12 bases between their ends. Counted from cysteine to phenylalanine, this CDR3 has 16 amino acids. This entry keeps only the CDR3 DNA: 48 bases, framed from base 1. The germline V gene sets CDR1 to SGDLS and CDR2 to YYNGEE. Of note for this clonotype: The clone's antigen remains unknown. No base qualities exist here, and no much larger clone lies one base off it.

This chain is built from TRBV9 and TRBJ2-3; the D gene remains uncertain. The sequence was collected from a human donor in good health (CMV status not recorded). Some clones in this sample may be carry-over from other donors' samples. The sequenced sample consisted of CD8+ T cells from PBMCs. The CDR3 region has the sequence CASSVGVASGTDTQYF. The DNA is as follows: TGTGCCAGCAGCGTAGGGGTAGCTTCAGGCACAGATACGCAGTATTTT. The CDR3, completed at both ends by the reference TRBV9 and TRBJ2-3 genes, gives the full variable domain DSGVTQTPKHLITATGQRVTLRCSPRSGDLSVYWYQQSLDQGLQFLIQYYNGEERAKGNILERFSAQQFPDLHSELNLSSLELGDSALYFCASSVGVASGTDTQYFGPGTRLTVL.